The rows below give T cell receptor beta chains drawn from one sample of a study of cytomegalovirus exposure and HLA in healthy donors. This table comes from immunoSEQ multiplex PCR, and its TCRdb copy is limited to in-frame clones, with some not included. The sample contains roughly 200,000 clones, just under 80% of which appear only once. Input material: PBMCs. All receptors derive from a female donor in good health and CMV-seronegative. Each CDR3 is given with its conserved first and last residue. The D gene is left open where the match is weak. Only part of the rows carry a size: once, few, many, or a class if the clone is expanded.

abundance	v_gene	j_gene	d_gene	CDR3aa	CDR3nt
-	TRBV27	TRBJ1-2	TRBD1	CASRATGDWNYGYTF	TGTGCCAGCAGAGCTACAGGGGATTGGAACTATGGCTACACCTTC
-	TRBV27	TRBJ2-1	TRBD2	CASSPSGQYNEQFF	TGTGCCAGCAGCCCTAGCGGGCAGTACAATGAGCAGTTCTTC
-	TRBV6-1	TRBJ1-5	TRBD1	CASRTGSNRQPQHF	TGTGCCAGCAGGACAGGGAGTAACCGGCAGCCCCAGCATTTT
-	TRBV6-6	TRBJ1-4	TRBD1	CATTGGSEKLFF	TGTGCCACCACAGGGGGCAGTGAAAAACTGTTTTTT
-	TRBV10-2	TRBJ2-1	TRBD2	CATLGGSHSFF	TGCGCCACCTTGGGGGGGAGTCACTCCTTCTTC
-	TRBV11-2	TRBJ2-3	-	CASSLGVAVTDTQYF	TGTGCCAGCAGCTTGGGAGTAGCGGTCACAGATACGCAGTATTTT
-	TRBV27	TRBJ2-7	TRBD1	CASRLQAGTGYEQYF	TGTGCCAGCAGACTCCAGGCCGGGACAGGCTACGAGCAGTACTTC
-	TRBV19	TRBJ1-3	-	CASSFAGTAGNTIYF	TGTGCCAGTAGTTTCGCCGGGACTGCTGGAAACACCATATATTTT
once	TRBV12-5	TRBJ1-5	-	CASGPAGSNQPQHF	TGTGCTAGTGGTCCTGCGGGGTCCAATCAGCCCCAGCATTTT
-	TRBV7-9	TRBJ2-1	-	CASSLGSDPSYNEQFF	TGTGCCAGCAGCTTAGGGAGCGACCCCTCCTACAATGAGCAGTTCTTC
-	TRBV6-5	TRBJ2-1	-	CAVTSVANEQFF	TGTGCCGTCACTAGTGTGGCCAATGAGCAGTTCTTC
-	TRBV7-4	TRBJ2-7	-	CASSLDFSYEQYF	TGTGCCAGCAGCTTGGACTTCTCCTACGAGCAGTACTTC
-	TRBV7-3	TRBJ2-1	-	CASSLTLGGSHRNEQFF	TGTGCCAGCAGCTTAACGCTTGGTGGGAGCCATCGCAATGAGCAGTTCTTC
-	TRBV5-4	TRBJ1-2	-	CASSFEENPNYGYTF	TGTGCCAGCAGCTTTGAGGAGAACCCTAACTATGGCTACACCTTC
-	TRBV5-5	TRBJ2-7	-	CASSLLGAGGSPYEQYF	TGTGCCAGCAGCTTGTTGGGGGCTGGGGGATCCCCCTACGAGCAGTACTTC
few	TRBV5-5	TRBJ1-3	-	CASSLFGDPRGNTIYF	TGTGCCAGCAGCTTGTTCGGCGACCCTAGGGGAAACACCATATATTTT
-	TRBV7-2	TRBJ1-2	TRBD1	CASSPGTGGVYTF	TGTGCCAGCAGTCCCGGGACAGGGGGCGTCTACACCTTC
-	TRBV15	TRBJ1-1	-	CATSRPPTGTEAFF	TGTGCCACCAGCAGACCCCCTACGGGCACTGAAGCTTTCTTT
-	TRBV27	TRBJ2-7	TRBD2	CASSFHETSWAYEQYF	TGTGCCAGCAGTTTCCATGAGACTAGCTGGGCCTACGAGCAGTACTTC
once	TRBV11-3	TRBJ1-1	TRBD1	CASSLRTGPSTEAFF	TGTGCCAGCAGCTTGAGGACAGGGCCGAGCACTGAAGCTTTCTTT
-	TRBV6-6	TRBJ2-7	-	CASSSPASHRDEQYF	TGTGCCAGCAGCTCTCCGGCCTCACACAGGGACGAGCAGTACTTC
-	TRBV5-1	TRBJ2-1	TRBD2	CASSPSGIGEQFF	TGCGCCAGCAGCCCCAGCGGGATCGGTGAGCAGTTCTTC
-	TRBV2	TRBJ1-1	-	CASSENPVAFF	TGTGCCAGCAGTGAAAATCCGGTGGCTTTCTTT
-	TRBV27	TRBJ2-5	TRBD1	CATGQGRTQYF	TGTGCCACCGGACAGGGGAGGACCCAGTACTTC